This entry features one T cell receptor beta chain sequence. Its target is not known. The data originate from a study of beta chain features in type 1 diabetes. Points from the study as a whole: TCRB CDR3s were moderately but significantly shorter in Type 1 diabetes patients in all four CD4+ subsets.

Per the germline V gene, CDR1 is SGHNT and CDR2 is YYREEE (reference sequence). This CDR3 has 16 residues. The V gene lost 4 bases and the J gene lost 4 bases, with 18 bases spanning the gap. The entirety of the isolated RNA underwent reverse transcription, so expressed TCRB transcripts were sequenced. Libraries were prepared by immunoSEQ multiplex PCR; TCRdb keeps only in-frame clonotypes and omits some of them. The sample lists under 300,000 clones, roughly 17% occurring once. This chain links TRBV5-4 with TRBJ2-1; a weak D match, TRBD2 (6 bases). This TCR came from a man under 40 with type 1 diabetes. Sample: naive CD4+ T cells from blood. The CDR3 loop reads CASSRLAASPYNEQFF. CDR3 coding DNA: TGTGCCAGCAGCCGTTTAGCGGCCTCCCCTTACAATGAGCAGTTCTTC.